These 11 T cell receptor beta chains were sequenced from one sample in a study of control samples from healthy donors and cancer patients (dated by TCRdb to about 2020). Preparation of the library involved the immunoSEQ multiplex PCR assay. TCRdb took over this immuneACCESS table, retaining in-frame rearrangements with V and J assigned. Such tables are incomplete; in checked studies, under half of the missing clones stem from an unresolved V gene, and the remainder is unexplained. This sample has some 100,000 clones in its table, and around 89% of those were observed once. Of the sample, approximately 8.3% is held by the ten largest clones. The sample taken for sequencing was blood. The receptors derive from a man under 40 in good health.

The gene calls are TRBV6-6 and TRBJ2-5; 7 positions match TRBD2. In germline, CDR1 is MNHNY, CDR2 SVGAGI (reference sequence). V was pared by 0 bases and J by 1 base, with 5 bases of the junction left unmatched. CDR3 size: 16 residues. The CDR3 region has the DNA TGTGCCAGCAGTTACTCGATGGGGGGGGTCCAAGAGACCCAGTACTTC. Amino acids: CASSYSMGGVQETQYF.

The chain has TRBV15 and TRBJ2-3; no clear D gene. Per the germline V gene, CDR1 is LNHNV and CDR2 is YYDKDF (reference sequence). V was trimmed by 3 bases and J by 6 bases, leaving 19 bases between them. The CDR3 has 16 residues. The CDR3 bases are TGTGCCACCAGCAGGCAAGAGTCGCCTAGTGGGGATACGCAGTATTTT. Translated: CATSRQESPSGDTQYF.

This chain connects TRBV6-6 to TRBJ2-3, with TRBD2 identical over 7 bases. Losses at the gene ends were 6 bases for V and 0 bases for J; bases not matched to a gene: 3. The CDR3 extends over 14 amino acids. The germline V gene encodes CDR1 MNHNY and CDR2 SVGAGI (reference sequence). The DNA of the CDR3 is TGTGCCAGCAGGGACGGGGGGAGCACAGATACGCAGTATTTT. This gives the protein CASRDGGSTDTQYF.

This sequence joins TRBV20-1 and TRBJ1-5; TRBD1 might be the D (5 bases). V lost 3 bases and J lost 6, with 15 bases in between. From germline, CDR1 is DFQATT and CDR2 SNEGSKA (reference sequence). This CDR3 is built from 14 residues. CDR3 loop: CSASRGQGTQPQHF. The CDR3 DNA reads TGCAGTGCTAGTAGGGGTCAGGGCACTCAGCCCCAGCATTTT.

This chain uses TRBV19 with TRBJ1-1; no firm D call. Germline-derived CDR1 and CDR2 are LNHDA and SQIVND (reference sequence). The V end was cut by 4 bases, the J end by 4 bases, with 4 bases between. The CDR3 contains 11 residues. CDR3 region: CASSTLTEAFF. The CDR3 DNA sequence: TGTGCCAGTAGTACGCTCACTGAAGCTTTCTTT.

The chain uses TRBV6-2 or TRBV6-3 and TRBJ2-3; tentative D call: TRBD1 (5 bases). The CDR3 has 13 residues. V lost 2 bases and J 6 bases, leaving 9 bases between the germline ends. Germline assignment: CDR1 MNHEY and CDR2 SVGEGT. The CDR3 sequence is CASSYVGADTQYF. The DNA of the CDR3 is TGTGCCAGCAGTTACGTAGGGGCGGATACGCAGTATTTT.

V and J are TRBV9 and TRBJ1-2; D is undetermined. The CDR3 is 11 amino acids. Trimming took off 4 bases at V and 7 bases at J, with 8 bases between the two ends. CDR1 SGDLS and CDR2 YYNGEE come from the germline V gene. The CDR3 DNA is TGTGCCAGCAGCTCTCGTGGTGGCTACACCTTC. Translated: CASSSRGGYTF.

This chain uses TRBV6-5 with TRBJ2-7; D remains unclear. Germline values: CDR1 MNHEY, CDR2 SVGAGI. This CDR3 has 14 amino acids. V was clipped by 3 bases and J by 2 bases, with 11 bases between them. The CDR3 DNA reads TGTGCCAGCAGTTATGGGTACAGAACCTACGAGCAGTACTTC. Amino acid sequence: CASSYGYRTYEQYF.

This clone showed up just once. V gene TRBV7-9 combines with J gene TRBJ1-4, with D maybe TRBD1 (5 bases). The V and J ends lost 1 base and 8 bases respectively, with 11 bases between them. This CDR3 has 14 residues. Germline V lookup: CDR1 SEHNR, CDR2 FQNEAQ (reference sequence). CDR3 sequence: CASSLVGVGEKLFF. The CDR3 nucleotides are TGTGCCAGCAGCTTAGTAGGGGTAGGCGAAAAACTGTTTTTT.

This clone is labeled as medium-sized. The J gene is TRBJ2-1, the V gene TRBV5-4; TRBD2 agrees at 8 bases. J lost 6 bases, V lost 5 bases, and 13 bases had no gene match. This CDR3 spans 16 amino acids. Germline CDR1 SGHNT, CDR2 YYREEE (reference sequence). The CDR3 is CASSQAGTRGSNEQFF. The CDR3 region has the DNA TGTGCCAGCAGTCAGGCCGGGACTAGGGGGAGCAATGAGCAGTTCTTC.

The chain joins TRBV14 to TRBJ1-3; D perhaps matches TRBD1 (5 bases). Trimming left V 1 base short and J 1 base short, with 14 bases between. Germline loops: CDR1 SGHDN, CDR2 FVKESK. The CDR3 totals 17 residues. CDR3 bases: TGTGCCAGCAGCCAAGCCCAAAAGGGGTTTTCTGGAAACACCATATATTTT. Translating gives CASSQAQKGFSGNTIYF.